The T cell receptor beta chain under discussion was sequenced for a study of beta chain features in type 1 diabetes. Study overall: Examination spanned approximately 110 million sorted cells from all samples.

Only a few counts were recorded for this clone. Its antigen is unknown. Trimming took 3 bases from V and 5 from J; bases not matched to a gene: 4. This CDR3 is 14 amino acids long. Germline CDR1 is SQVTM and CDR2 is ANQGSEA. General observations from the study: In all four CD4+ subsets, TCRB CDR3 length was significantly, moderately reduced in type 1 diabetes. Patients' naive, central memory and regulatory TCRB repertoires appeared more alike than those of healthy donors. There was a possibility that cDNA sequencing over-represented cells with high TCR expression. Possible PCR preference for shorter templates applied equally to patients and controls.

As every portion of the isolated RNA was reverse transcribed, the sequencing read expressed TCRB transcripts. Using immunoSEQ multiplex PCR, the repertoire was profiled, and TCRdb retains in-frame clones only, with some absent. This table holds under 20,000 clones, over 55% found once. The sequenced material came from Tregs from blood. The genes are TRBV29-1 and TRBJ2-3, with 11 bases fitting TRBD1. This receptor was taken from a man aged 30-40 years with type 1 diabetes. For the CDR3, the DNA is TGCAGCGTTGACGGACAGGGGGCTGAAGATACGCAGTATTTT. This sequence encodes CSVDGQGAEDTQYF.